Given below is one T cell receptor beta chain in context. Its specificity is not known. Germline-derived CDR1 and CDR2 are LNHDA and SQIVND (reference sequence). The CDR3 totals 16 residues. V lost 6 bases to trimming and J lost 1 base; unmatched junction nucleotides: 7. Primers for the PCR totalled 60 Vbeta and 13 Jbeta. Using immunoSEQ multiplex PCR, the repertoire was profiled, and TCRdb retains in-frame clones only, with some absent. Of roughly 90,000 clones in the sample, 82% are singletons; the top ten hold roughly 3.4%. The record originates from a study of cytomegalovirus exposure and HLA in healthy donors. Whole-study context: As an earlier analysis found, some 170 million T cells yielded about 120 million unique TCR beta sequences. Overall study results and limits: Approximately 160 TCR beta chains were listed as cytomegalovirus-associated. Several of the most significant clusters appeared linked to common viral pathogens, based on a later analysis. Indistinguishability led to the exclusion of some V segments, TRBV6-2 and TRBV6-3 included.

The sample consisted of PBMCs. This TCR was sampled from a man aged 25 to 40 in good health and CMV-seropositive. The chain recombines TRBV19 with TRBJ2-1, with 9 bases fitting TRBD1. DNA of the CDR3: TGTGCCAGTAGATCCACCGGGACAGGGTCCTACAATGAGCAGTTCTTC. This sequence encodes CASRSTGTGSYNEQFF. Variable domain in full (rest from reference TRBV19 and TRBJ2-1): DGGITQSPKYLFRKEGQNVTLSCEQNLNHDAMYWYRQDPGQGLRLIYYSQIVNDFQKGDIAEGYSVSREKKESFPLTVTSAQKNPTAFYLCASRSTGTGSYNEQFFGPGTRLTVL.